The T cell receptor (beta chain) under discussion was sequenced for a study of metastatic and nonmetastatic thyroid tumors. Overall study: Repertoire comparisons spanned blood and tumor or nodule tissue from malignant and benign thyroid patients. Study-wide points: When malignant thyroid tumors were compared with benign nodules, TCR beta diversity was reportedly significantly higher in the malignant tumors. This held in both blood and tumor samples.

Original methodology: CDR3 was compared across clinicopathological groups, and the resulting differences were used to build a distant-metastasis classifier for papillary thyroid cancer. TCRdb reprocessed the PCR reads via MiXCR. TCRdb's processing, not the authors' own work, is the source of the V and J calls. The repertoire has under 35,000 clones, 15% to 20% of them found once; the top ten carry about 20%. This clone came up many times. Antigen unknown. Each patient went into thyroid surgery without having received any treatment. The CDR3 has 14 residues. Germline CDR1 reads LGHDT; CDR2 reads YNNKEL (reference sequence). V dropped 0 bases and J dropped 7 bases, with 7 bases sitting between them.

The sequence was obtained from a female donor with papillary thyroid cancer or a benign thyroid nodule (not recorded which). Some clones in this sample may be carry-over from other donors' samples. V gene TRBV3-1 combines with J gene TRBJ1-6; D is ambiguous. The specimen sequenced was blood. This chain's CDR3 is CASSQDPGNSPLHF. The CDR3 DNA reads TGTGCCAGCAGCCAAGACCCCGGGAATTCACCCCTCCACTTT.